This T cell receptor (beta chain) derives from a study of beta chain features in type 1 diabetes. Turning to the study itself: Age and gender were similar between patients and healthy donors, as were cell yields.

Sorting produced populations that all topped 98% purity. What was sequenced were expressed TCRB transcripts, since all of the isolated RNA had been reverse transcribed. The data were produced by immunoSEQ multiplex PCR, yet TCRdb's version contains in-frame clones alone and is incomplete. Seen here are a few hundred thousand clones, around a fifth observed once, and the top ten hold 0.044%. The sample holds a few counts of this clone. The germline gives CDR1 SGHDN, CDR2 FVKESK. V was pared by 4 bases and J by 4 bases, with 2 bases of the junction left unmatched. The CDR3 has 13 amino acids. This receptor was identified in a woman under 30 in good health. Sequences were obtained from naive CD4+ T cells from blood. The J gene is TRBJ1-2, the V gene TRBV14, with 8 positions matching TRBD1. CDR3 bases: TGTGCCAGCAGCCGACAGGGGCCCTATGGCTACACCTTC. Its protein product is CASSRQGPYGYTF.